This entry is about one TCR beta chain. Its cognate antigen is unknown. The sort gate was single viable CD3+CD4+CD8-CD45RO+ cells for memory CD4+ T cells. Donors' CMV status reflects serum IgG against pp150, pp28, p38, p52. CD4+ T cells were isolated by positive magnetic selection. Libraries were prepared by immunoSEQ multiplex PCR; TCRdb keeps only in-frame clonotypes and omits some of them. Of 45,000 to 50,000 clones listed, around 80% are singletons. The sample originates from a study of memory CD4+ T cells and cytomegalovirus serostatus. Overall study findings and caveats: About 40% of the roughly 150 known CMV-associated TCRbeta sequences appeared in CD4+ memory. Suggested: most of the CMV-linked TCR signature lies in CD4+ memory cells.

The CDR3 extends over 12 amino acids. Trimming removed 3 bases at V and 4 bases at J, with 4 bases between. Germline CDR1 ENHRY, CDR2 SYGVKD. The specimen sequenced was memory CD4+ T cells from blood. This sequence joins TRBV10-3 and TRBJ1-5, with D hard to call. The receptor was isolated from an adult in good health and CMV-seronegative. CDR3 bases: TGTGCCATCAGTGATGGGAATCAGCCCCAGCATTTT. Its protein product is CAISDGNQPQHF.